This TCR beta chain is drawn from a study of monozygotic twins with inflammatory bowel disease. Reprocessing the 5' RACE reads, TCRdb reports a single entry for every CDR3 protein and omits DNA. This sample contains a few hundred thousand distinct CDR3 sequences. Germline loops: CDR1 SGHAT, CDR2 FQNNGV. The CDR3 has 19 residues. A word on this clonotype: Antigen unknown.

Points from the study as a whole: Since immunosuppressive treatments differed, patient repertoires may have gained added variability. The data did not back a single strong IBD-associated clonotype or signal.

V and J are TRBV11-2 and TRBJ2-3; TCRdb's D gene call, TRBD2, goes unchecked for lack of DNA. This TCR was sampled from a human donor with ulcerative colitis or Crohn's disease, or a healthy co-twin of an affected twin (not recorded which). Sequenced: blood. The CDR3 region is CASSLVGTSGGKGTDTQYF.